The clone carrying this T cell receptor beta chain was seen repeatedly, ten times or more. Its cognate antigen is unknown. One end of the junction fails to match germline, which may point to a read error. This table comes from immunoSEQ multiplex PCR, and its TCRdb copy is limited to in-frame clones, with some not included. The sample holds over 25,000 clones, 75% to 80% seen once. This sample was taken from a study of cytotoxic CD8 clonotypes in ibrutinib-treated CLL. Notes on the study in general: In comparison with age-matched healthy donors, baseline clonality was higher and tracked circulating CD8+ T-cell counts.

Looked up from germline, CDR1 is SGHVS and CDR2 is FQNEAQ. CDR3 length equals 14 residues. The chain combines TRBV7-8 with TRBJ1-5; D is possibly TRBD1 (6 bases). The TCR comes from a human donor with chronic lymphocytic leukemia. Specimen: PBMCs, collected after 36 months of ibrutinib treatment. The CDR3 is CASSDLQGNRPQHF. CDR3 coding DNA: TGTGCCAGCAGCGACCTGCAGGGGAATCGGCCCCAGCATTTT. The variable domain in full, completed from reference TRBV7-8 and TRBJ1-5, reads GAGVSQSPRYKVAKRGQDVALRCDPISGHVSLFWYQQALGQGPEFLTYFQNEAQLDKSGLPSDRFFAERPEGSVSTLKIQRTQQEDSAVYLCASSDLQGNRPQHFGDGTRLSIL.